The rows below give T cell receptor beta chains drawn from one sample of a study of PD-1 blockade in classical Hodgkin lymphoma. Libraries were prepared by immunoSEQ multiplex PCR; TCRdb keeps only in-frame clonotypes and omits some of them. The sample holds just over 60,000 clones, approximately 90% seen once. The sample consisted of peripheral blood mononuclear cells (PBMCs), taken at baseline. These receptors came from a human donor with classical Hodgkin lymphoma. Both conserved end residues are part of each CDR3. D genes are given only for firm matches. Some rows mark clone size as missing; the rest say once, few, many or name a class of expanded clone.

j_gene	len	d_gene	abundance	v_gene	CDR3nt	CDR3aa
TRBJ2-2	16	TRBD1	NA	TRBV4-2	TGTGCCAGCAGCTTGGGTTCCGGGACAGGGTACGGGGAGCTGTTTTTT	CASSLGSGTGYGELFF
TRBJ1-1	12	NA	NA	TRBV10-3	TGTGCCGTCGGACAAACGAACACTGAAGCTTTCTTT	CAVGQTNTEAFF
TRBJ2-7	15	TRBD2	NA	TRBV15	TGTGCCACCAGCAGAGGGCCGGGACTAGTAAACGAGCAGTACTTC	CATSRGPGLVNEQYF
TRBJ2-5	14	NA	once	TRBV21-1	TGTGCCAGCAGCAACGGAGGGGTACAAGAGACCCAGTACTTC	CASSNGGVQETQYF
TRBJ1-5	13	NA	NA	TRBV29-1	TGCAGCGTTCAAACGGGAAGCAATCAGCCCCAGCATTTT	CSVQTGSNQPQHF
TRBJ2-7	16	NA	medium-sized	TRBV6-1	TGTGCCAGCAGTGGGGGGGACAGCAGATGGTCCTACGAGCAGTACTTC	CASSGGDSRWSYEQYF
TRBJ2-3	21	TRBD2	NA	TRBV4-1	TGCGCCAGCAGCCAAGATTCCGGGACTAGCGGGTCTCTCGGCGGCACAGATACGCAGTATTTT	CASSQDSGTSGSLGGTDTQYF
TRBJ1-1	14	NA	NA	TRBV7-9	TGTGCCAGCAGCTTTGCCTCCACTAACACTGAAGCTTTCTTT	CASSFASTNTEAFF
TRBJ2-1	15	TRBD2	NA	TRBV25-1	TGTGCCAGCAGTGACCGCCTAGCGGGGGATCTTGAGCAGTTCTTC	CASSDRLAGDLEQFF
TRBJ2-1	14	NA	NA	TRBV2	TGTGCCAGCAGCCTTTCTAGCTCCTACAATGAGCAGTTCTTC	CASSLSSSYNEQFF
TRBJ2-1	16	TRBD2	NA	TRBV7-3	TGTGCCAGCAGCTTCCCGACTAGCGGGTCAGACAATGAGCAGTTCTTC	CASSFPTSGSDNEQFF
TRBJ2-7	15	NA	NA	TRBV4-2	TGTGCCAGCAGCCTGCCGGGGACATCCGTAGGCGAGCAGTACTTC	CASSLPGTSVGEQYF
TRBJ1-2	14	NA	NA	TRBV6-5	TGTGCCAGCCAGTCGACAGGAGCTAACTATGGCTACACCTTC	CASQSTGANYGYTF
TRBJ2-3	17	NA	NA	TRBV7-3	TGTGCCAGCAGCCCCACCGGTGGGTACAGGAGTGCAGATACGCAGTATTTT	CASSPTGGYRSADTQYF
TRBJ1-5	13	NA	NA	TRBV6-5	TGTGCCAGCGGGAGGACTCCAGATCAGCCCCAGCATTTT	CASGRTPDQPQHF
TRBJ1-4	17	NA	few	TRBV7-9	TGTGCCAGCAGCTTAGCGTTCGGGGGAGGTCTCGGCGAAAAACTGTTTTTT	CASSLAFGGGLGEKLFF
TRBJ2-7	17	NA	NA	TRBV28	TGTGCCAGCAGTTTACTGTTAGGTCCCAAGAACTCCTACGAGCAGTACTTC	CASSLLLGPKNSYEQYF
TRBJ1-6	14	TRBD1	NA	TRBV6-6	TGTGCCAGCAGCCAGGGGGTTGGGAATTCACCCCTCCACTTT	CASSQGVGNSPLHF
TRBJ2-1	12	NA	NA	TRBV6-5	TGTGCCACCAGACTAGGAGGTGAAGAGCAGTTCTTC	CATRLGGEEQFF
TRBJ2-7	13	TRBD1	NA	TRBV19	TGTGCCAGTAGCACGGACAGGGGGCGCGAGCAGTACTTC	CASSTDRGREQYF
TRBJ2-7	15	NA	NA	TRBV7-2	TGTGCCAGCAGCTTGACAGGAGTGTTCTCCTACGAGCAGTACTTC	CASSLTGVFSYEQYF
TRBJ1-5	14	NA	NA	TRBV5-1	TGCGCCAGCAGCGCCGACAGTAGCAATCAGCCCCAGCATTTT	CASSADSSNQPQHF
TRBJ2-1	14	NA	NA	TRBV14	TGTGCCAGCAGCCAAGATTTTCTGGTCAATGAGCAGTTCTTC	CASSQDFLVNEQFF
TRBJ2-5	16	TRBD2	NA	TRBV9	TGTGCCAGCAGCGTAGGAACTAGCGGCTATCAAGAGACCCAGTACTTC	CASSVGTSGYQETQYF
TRBJ2-5	15	NA	NA	TRBV21-1	TGTGCCAGCAGGTCGACAGGGGGCGGAGTAGAGACCCAGTACTTC	CASRSTGGGVETQYF
TRBJ2-1	15	TRBD1	NA	TRBV6-1	TGTGCCAGCAGTGAAGAACAGGGGGCCTACAATGAGCAGTTCTTC	CASSEEQGAYNEQFF
TRBJ1-2	15	NA	NA	TRBV30	TGTGCCTGGACCCAGATTGGTCAGGAACTCTATGGCTACACCTTC	CAWTQIGQELYGYTF
TRBJ2-1	16	TRBD2	NA	TRBV7-9	TGTGCCAGCAGCTTCTTTGGCGGGGGAGGCTACAATGAGCAGTTCTTC	CASSFFGGGGYNEQFF
TRBJ1-3	15	TRBD1	once	TRBV19	TGTGCCAGTAGTACAGGGACAGGGTCTGGAAACACCATATATTTT	CASSTGTGSGNTIYF
TRBJ2-7	20	NA	NA	TRBV4-1	TGCGCCAGCAGCCAAGAGCGTTTGTCGGGCAAACCACGAAGCACCTACGAGCAGTACTTC	CASSQERLSGKPRSTYEQYF
TRBJ2-7	14	TRBD2	NA	TRBV7-9	TGTGCCAGCAGCTTGCTAGCGGGGGGCTACGAGCAGTACTTC	CASSLLAGGYEQYF
TRBJ2-7	11	NA	NA	TRBV6-6	TGTGCCAGCAGTGGCGCATACGAGCAGTACTTC	CASSGAYEQYF
TRBJ1-5	16	NA	NA	TRBV18	TGTGCCAGCTCACCACGCCCAGCAGACCGCAATCAGCCCCAGCATTTT	CASSPRPADRNQPQHF
TRBJ1-2	15	NA	NA	TRBV4-1	TGCGCCAGCAGCCAAGACCAATCAGGGTTAGGAGGCTACACCTTC	CASSQDQSGLGGYTF
TRBJ2-5	17	TRBD1	once	TRBV7-6	TGTGCCAGCAGCTTACCAGCCGGGACAGGGGTTCGAGAGACCCAGTACTTC	CASSLPAGTGVRETQYF
TRBJ1-3	14	NA	NA	TRBV19	TGTGCCAGTAGTATATGGGGCTCTGGAAACACCATATATTTT	CASSIWGSGNTIYF
TRBJ1-5	13	NA	NA	TRBV9	TGTGCCAGCAGCGTCGGAGGGAGTCAGCCCCAGCATTTT	CASSVGGSQPQHF